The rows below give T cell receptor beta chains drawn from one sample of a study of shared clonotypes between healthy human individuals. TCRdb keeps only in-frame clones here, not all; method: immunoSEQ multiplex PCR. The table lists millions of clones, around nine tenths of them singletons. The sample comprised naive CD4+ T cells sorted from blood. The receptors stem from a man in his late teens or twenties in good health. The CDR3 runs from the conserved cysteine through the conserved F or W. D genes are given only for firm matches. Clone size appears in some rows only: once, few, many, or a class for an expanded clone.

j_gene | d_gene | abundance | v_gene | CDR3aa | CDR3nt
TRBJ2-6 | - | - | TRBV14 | CASSHRGSTVYSGANVLTF | TGTGCCAGCAGCCATCGGGGGTCAACGGTCTACTCTGGGGCCAACGTCCTGACTTTC
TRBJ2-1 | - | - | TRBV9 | CASSSRDGPSYNEQFF | TGTGCCAGCAGCTCTCGGGACGGCCCCTCCTACAATGAGCAGTTCTTC
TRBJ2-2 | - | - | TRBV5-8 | CASRDTGELFF | TGTGCCAGCAGAGACACCGGGGAGCTGTTTTTT
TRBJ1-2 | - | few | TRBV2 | CASRADANYGYTF | TGTGCCAGCAGGGCTGATGCTAACTATGGCTACACCTTC
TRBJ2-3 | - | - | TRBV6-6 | CASSPLGGTQYF | TGTGCCAGCAGTCCCTTGGGGGGTACGCAGTATTTT
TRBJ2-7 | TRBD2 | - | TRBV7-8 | CATGRVAGVASEQYF | TGTGCCACCGGGCGGGTAGCGGGAGTTGCCTCCGAGCAGTACTTC
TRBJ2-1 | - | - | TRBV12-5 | CASGKGSYEQFF | TGTGCTAGTGGTAAGGGAAGTTATGAGCAGTTCTTC
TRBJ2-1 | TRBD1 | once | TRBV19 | CASSPTGWGNEQFF | TGTGCCAGTAGCCCGACAGGGTGGGGCAATGAGCAGTTCTTC
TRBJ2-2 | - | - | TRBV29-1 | CSVPRASGELFF | TGCAGCGTTCCCAGGGCTTCCGGGGAGCTGTTTTTT
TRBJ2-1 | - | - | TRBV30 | CAWSVLDYNEQFF | TGTGCCTGGAGTGTACTAGACTACAATGAGCAGTTCTTC
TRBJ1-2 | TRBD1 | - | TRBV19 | CASTRTTGGSGGYTF | TGTGCCAGCACCCGAACGACAGGGGGCTCGGGAGGCTACACCTTC
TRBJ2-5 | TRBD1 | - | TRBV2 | CASSEGIGGHPQYF | TGTGCCAGCAGTGAAGGAATAGGGGGCCATCCCCAGTACTTC
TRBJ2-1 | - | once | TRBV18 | CASSLRDRAYNEQFF | TGTGCCAGCTCCCTCCGGGACCGAGCCTACAATGAGCAGTTCTTC
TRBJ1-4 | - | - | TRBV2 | CASSDREEKLFF | TGTGCCAGCAGTGACAGGGAGGAAAAACTGTTTTTT
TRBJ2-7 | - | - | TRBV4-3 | CASSQAGLGVYEQYF | TGCGCCAGCAGCCAAGCGGGACTGGGAGTCTACGAGCAGTACTTC
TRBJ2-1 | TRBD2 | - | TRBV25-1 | CASTRTSGSRNEQFF | TGTGCCAGCACCCGGACTAGCGGGAGCCGGAATGAGCAGTTCTTC
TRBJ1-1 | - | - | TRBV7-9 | CASYLPAGNRSEAFF | TGTGCCAGCTATCTACCGGCAGGGAATAGATCTGAAGCTTTCTTT
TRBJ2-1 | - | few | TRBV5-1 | CASSLEDNEQFF | TGCGCCAGCAGCTTGGAGGACAATGAGCAGTTCTTC
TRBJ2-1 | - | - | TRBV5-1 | CASSVRENEQFF | TGCGCCAGCAGCGTTAGAGAAAATGAGCAGTTCTTC
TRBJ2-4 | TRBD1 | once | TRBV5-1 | CASSLGQGGAKNIQYF | TGCGCCAGCAGCTTGGGACAGGGGGGAGCCAAAAACATTCAGTACTTC
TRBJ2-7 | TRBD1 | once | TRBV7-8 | CASSLSGQVGSYEQYF | TGTGCCAGCAGCTTATCCGGACAGGTTGGCTCCTACGAGCAGTACTTC
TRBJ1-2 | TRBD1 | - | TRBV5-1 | CASSPRDRGQGGYTF | TGCGCCAGCAGCCCGCGGGACAGGGGGCAAGGTGGCTACACCTTC
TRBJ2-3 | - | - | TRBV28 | CASSLKGGSTDTQYF | TGTGCCAGCAGTTTAAAGGGGGGAAGCACAGATACGCAGTATTTT
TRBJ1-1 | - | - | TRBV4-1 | CASRQTFMDRVHTEAFF | TGCGCCAGCAGGCAAACGTTTATGGATAGGGTGCACACTGAAGCTTTCTTT
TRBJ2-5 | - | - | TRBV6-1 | CASSVSPRTQYF | TGTGCCAGCAGTGTGTCTCCACGGACCCAGTACTTC
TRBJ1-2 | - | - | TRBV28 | CASSNGMNYGYTF | TGTGCCAGCAGTAACGGAATGAACTATGGCTACACCTTC
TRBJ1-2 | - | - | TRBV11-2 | CASSLDGSYGYTF | TGTGCCAGCAGCTTAGACGGGTCCTATGGCTACACCTTC
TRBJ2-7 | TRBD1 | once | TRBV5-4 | CASSPGTGSYEQYF | TGTGCCAGTTCGCCTGGGACAGGGTCCTACGAGCAGTACTTC
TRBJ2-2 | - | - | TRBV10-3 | CAISGGLLTGELFF | TGTGCCATCAGTGGAGGACTCCTCACCGGGGAGCTGTTTTTT
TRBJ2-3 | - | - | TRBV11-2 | CASSFTGAGADTQYF | TGTGCCAGCAGCTTTACAGGGGCGGGGGCAGATACGCAGTATTTT